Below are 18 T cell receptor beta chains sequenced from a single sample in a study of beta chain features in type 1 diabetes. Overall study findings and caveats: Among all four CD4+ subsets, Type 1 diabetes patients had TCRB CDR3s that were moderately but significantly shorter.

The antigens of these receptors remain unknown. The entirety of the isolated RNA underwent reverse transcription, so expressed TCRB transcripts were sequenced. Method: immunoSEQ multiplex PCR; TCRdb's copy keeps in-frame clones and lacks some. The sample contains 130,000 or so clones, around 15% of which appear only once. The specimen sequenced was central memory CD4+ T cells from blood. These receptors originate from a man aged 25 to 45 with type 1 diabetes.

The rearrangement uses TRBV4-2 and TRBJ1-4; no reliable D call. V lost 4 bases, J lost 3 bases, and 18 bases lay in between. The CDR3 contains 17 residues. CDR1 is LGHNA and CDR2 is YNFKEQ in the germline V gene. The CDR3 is CASSRGTVRSANEKLFF. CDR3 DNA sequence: TGTGCCAGCAGCCGCGGCACCGTTCGTTCAGCTAATGAAAAACTGTTTTTT.

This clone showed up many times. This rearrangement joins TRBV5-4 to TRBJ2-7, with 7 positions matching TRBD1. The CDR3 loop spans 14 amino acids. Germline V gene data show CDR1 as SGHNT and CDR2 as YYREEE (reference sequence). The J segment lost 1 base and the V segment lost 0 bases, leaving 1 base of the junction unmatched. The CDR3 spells CASSLAGGSYEQYF. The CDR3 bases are TGTGCCAGCAGCTTGGCAGGGGGATCCTACGAGCAGTACTTC.

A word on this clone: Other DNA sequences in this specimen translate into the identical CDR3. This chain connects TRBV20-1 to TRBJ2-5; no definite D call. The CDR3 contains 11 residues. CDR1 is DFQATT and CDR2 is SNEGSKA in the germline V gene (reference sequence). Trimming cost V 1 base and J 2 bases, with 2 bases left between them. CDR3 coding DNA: TGCAGTGCTAGAGGACAAGAGACCCAGTACTTC. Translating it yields CSARGQETQYF.

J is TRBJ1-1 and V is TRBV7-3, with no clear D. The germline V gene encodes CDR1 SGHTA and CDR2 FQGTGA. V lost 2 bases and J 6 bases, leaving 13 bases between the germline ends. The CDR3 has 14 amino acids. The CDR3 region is CASSLETSSAEAFF. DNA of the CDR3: TGTGCCAGCAGCTTAGAAACCTCAAGCGCTGAAGCTTTCTTT.

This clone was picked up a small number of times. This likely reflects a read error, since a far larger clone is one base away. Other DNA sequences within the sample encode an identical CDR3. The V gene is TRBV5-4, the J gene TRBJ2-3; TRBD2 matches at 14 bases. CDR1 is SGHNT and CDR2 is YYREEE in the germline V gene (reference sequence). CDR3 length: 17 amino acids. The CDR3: CASSRRLAGGPTDTQYF. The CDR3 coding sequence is TGCGCCAGCAGCAGGCGACTAGCGGGGGGGCCAACAGATACGCAGTATTTT. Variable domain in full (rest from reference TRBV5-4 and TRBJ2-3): ETGVTQSPTHLIKTRGQQVTLRCSSQSGHNTVSWYQQALGQGPQFIFQYYREEENGRGNFPPRFSGLQFPNYSSELNVNALELDDSALYLCASSRRLAGGPTDTQYFGPGTRLTVL.

As DNA, the CDR3 is TGTGCCAGCAGTTCCCCCGGTAATTCACCCCTCCACTTT. Amino acid sequence: CASSSPGNSPLHF. V usage is TRBV6-5 and J usage is TRBJ1-6; D ambiguous. Per germline, CDR1 MNHEY and CDR2 SVGAGI. Trimming took 4 bases from V and 6 from J, leaving 7 bases between them. This CDR3 has 13 residues.

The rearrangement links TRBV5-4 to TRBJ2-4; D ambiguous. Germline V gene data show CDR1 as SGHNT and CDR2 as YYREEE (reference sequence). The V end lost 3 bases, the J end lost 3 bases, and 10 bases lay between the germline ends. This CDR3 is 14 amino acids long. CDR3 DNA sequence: TGTGCCAGCAGCTCCCTGCTCGGCAAAAACATTCAGTACTTC. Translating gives CASSSLLGKNIQYF. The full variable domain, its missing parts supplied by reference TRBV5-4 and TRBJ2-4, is ETGVTQSPTHLIKTRGQQVTLRCSSQSGHNTVSWYQQALGQGPQFIFQYYREEENGRGNFPPRFSGLQFPNYSSELNVNALELDDSALYLCASSSLLGKNIQYFGAGTRLSVL.

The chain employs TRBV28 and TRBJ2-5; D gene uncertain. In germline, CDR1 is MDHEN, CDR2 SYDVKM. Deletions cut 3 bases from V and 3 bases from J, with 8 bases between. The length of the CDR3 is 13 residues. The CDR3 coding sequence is TGTGCCAGCAGTTTCCCATCTAAAGAGACCCAGTACTTC. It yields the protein CASSFPSKETQYF.

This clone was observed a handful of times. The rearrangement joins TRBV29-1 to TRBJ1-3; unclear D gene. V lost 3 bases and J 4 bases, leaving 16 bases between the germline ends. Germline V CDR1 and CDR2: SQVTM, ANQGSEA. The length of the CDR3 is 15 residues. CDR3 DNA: TGCAGCGTTGACAGTGGACCGTTAAAGGGAAACACCATATATTTT. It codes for CSVDSGPLKGNTIYF.

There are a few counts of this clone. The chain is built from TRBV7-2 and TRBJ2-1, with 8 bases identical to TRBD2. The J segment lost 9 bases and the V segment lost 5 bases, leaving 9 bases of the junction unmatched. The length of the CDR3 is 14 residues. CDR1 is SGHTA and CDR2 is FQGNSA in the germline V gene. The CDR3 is CASSGLAREGEQFF. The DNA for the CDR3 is TGTGCCAGCAGCGGACTAGCCCGGGAGGGTGAGCAGTTCTTC.

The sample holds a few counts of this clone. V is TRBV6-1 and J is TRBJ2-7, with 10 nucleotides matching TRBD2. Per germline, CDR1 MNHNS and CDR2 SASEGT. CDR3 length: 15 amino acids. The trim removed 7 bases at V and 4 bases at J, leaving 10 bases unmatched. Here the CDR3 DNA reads TGTGCCAGCACCAAGTTAGCGGGGGGTTCATACGAGCAGTACTTC. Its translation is CASTKLAGGSYEQYF.

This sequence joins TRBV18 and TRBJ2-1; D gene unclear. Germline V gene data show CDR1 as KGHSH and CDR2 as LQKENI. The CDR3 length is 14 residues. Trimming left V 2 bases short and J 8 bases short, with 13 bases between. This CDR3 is CASSPVQDRHEQFF. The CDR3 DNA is TGTGCCAGCTCACCAGTTCAGGATCGCCATGAGCAGTTCTTC.

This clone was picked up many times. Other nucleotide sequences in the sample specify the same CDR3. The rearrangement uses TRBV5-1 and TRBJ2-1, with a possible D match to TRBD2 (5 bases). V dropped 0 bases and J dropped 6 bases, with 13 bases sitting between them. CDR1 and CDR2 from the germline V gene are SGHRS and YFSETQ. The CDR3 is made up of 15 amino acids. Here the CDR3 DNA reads TGCGCCAGCAGCTTGGAGGGTTTCAGCGGCAATGAGCAGTTCTTC. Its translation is CASSLEGFSGNEQFF.

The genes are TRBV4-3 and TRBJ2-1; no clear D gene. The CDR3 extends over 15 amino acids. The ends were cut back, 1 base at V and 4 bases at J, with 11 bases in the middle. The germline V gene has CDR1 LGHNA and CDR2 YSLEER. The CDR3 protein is CASSQGSAHYNEQFF. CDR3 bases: TGCGCCAGCAGCCAAGGGTCGGCCCATTACAATGAGCAGTTCTTC.

The CDR3 here is CASSAETGSNSPLHF. The CDR3 DNA sequence: TGTGCCAGCAGCGCGGAGACAGGGAGCAATTCACCCCTCCACTTT. The rearrangement links TRBV5-8 to TRBJ1-6; TRBD1 agrees at 7 bases. The CDR3 contains 15 residues. The V gene's germline CDR1 is SGHTS and CDR2 YDEGEE. V was clipped by 4 bases and J by 7 bases; unmatched bases: 8.

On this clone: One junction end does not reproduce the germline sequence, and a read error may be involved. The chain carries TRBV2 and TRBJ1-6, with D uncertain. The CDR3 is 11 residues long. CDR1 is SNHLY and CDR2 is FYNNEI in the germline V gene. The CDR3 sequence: CASSEAGRTYF. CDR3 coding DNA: TGTGCCAGCAGTGAAGCGGGCCGGACCTACTTT.

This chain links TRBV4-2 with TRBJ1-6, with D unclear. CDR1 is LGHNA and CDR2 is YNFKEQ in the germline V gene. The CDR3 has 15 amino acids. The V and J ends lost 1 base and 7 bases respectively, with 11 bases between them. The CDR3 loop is CASSQAGDNNSPLHF. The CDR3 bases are TGTGCCAGCAGCCAAGCTGGTGACAACAATTCACCCCTCCACTTT.

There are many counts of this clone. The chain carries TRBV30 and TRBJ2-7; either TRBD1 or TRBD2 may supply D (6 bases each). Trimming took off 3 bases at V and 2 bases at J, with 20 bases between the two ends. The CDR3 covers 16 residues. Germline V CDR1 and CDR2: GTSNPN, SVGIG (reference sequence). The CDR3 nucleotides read TGTGCCTGGAGCCCTACCGTTATTAGGGGGGCCTACGAGCAGTACTTC. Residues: CAWSPTVIRGAYEQYF.